This T cell receptor beta chain is from a study of identical twins. TCRdb re-called the 5' RACE reads through MiXCR, storing one row per CDR3 protein. The sample lists 750,000 to 950,000 distinct CDR3 sequences; roughly 12% were seen once. The table lists this clonotype with a few counts. The V gene's germline CDR1 is ENHRY and CDR2 SYGVKD. The CDR3 totals 14 residues. V was trimmed by 2 bases and J by 4 bases, leaving 8 bases between them. These records were also assigned to another study, of yellow fever vaccine responses in identical twins.

V gene TRBV10-3 combines with J gene TRBJ1-4; D gene uncertain. This receptor was identified in a woman aged 18-30 years in good health. Sequenced sample: PBMCs. The CDR3 loop is CAISEGPRNEKLFF. In DNA form, the CDR3 reads TGTGCCATCAGTGAGGGACCGCGTAATGAAAAACTGTTTTTT.